This passage covers 32 T cell receptor beta chains from one sample sequenced in a study of blood T cell repertoires in COVID-19. Repertoires were generated with immunoSEQ multiplex PCR, while TCRdb's copy carries only in-frame clones and drops some. This table holds 180,000 or so clones, almost 85% found once. Sample: peripheral blood. These TCRs come from a man aged 35-49 years who had recovered from COVID-19.

V usage is TRBV19 and J usage is TRBJ2-1; D might be TRBD1 (6 bases). The CDR3 has 16 residues. CDR1 is LNHDA, CDR2 SQIVND, per germline (reference sequence). The V and J ends lost 1 base and 4 bases respectively, with 14 bases between them. CDR3 protein: CASSIVGIRGYNEQFF. CDR3 sequence (DNA): TGTGCCAGTAGTATAGTTGGGATAAGGGGGTACAATGAGCAGTTCTTC.

This sequence joins TRBV6-2 or TRBV6-3 and TRBJ1-1, with 8 bases aligning to TRBD1. The V gene end was trimmed by 5 bases and the J gene end by 3 bases; junction bases not matched to a gene: 8. The CDR3 spans 15 residues. CDR1 and CDR2 from the germline V gene are MNHEY and SVGEGT. CDR3 coding DNA: TGTGCCAGCAGTACTACAGGGGGAGTAGACACTGAAGCTTTCTTT. This gives the protein CASSTTGGVDTEAFF.

CDR3 protein: CASKDFYGYTF. The CDR3, as DNA: TGTGCCAGCAAGGACTTCTATGGCTACACCTTC. The chain recombines TRBV6-5 with TRBJ1-2, with no clear D. The CDR3 totals 11 residues. Trimming took off 7 bases at V and 4 bases at J, with 7 bases between the two ends. The germline V gene encodes CDR1 MNHEY and CDR2 SVGAGI.

The chain combines TRBV19 with TRBJ1-4; D gene unclear. The CDR3 covers 13 residues. CDR1 is LNHDA, CDR2 SQIVND, per germline (reference sequence). Deletions cut 9 bases from V and 8 bases from J, with 16 bases between. The CDR3 reads CASLQASTEKLFF. In nucleotides, the CDR3 is TGTGCCAGCCTTCAGGCAAGTACAGAAAAACTGTTTTTT.

The rearrangement joins TRBV2 to TRBJ2-7, with 10 positions matching TRBD2. Germline V gives CDR1 SNHLY, CDR2 FYNNEI. V shed 6 bases, J shed 2 bases, and the junction held 7 bases outside the gene matches. There are 15 residues in the CDR3. CDR3 in amino acids: CASRAGTSVTYEQYF. In nucleotides, the CDR3 is TGTGCCAGCAGGGCCGGGACTAGCGTTACCTACGAGCAGTACTTC.

The rearrangement joins TRBV7-9 to TRBJ2-1, with TRBD1 identical over 7 bases. Per the germline V gene, CDR1 is SEHNR and CDR2 is FQNEAQ (reference sequence). Unmatched junction bases numbered 8, after V lost 4 bases and J lost 8 bases. There are 14 residues in the CDR3. CDR3 residues: CASSSPDRADEQFF. The CDR3 DNA sequence: TGTGCCAGCAGCTCCCCCGACAGGGCAGATGAGCAGTTCTTC.

The gene calls are TRBV6-2 or TRBV6-3 and TRBJ2-4, with TRBD2 matching over 7 bases. The CDR3 spans 11 residues. Trimming at V came to 6 bases and at J to 7 bases, leaving 0 bases not matched to a gene. The germline CDR1 and CDR2 sequences are MNHEY and SVGEGT. CDR3 DNA: TGTGCCAGCAGCGGGGGGAACATTCAGTACTTC. Translation gives CASSGGNIQYF.

This clone was counted between two and nine times. This chain connects TRBV30 to TRBJ1-2; TRBD1 is a possible D gene (5 bases). The V and J ends lost 0 bases and 3 bases respectively, with 17 bases between them. This CDR3 comprises 16 residues. The germline CDR1 and CDR2 sequences are GTSNPN and SVGIG (reference sequence). The CDR3 DNA follows: TGTGCCTGGAGTGTACCAGGGCCACCCGACCACTATGGCTACACCTTC. This codes for CAWSVPGPPDHYGYTF.

This clone was observed a few times. The chain combines TRBV4-1 with TRBJ2-5; 8 bases line up with TRBD2. The CDR3 contains 14 residues. Germline-derived CDR1 and CDR2 are MGHRA and YSYEKL. The J segment lost 5 bases and the V segment lost 5 bases, leaving 7 bases of the junction unmatched. DNA for the CDR3: TGCGCCAGCAGCTTAGGACTAGCCGCTGAGACCCAGTACTTC. Encoded protein: CASSLGLAAETQYF.

The chain carries TRBV7-2 and TRBJ2-5, with D possibly matching TRBD2 (5 bases). The CDR3 contains 13 residues. V was shortened by 3 bases and J by 5 bases, with 10 bases between the two germline ends. Germline V gives CDR1 SGHTA, CDR2 FQGNSA. DNA for the CDR3: TGTGCCAGCAGCTTCCCGGGAAGTGAGACCCAGTACTTC. The encoded protein is CASSFPGSETQYF. Drawing the rest from reference TRBV7-2 and TRBJ2-5, the complete variable domain is GAGVSQSPSNKVTEKGKDVELRCDPISGHTALYWYRQSLGQGLEFLIYFQGNSAPDKSGLPSDRFSAERTGGSVSTLTIQRTQQEDSAVYLCASSFPGSETQYFGPGTRLLVL.

CDR3 amino acids: CASSQDASGRALDTQYF. CDR3 DNA sequence: TGTGCCAGCAGCCAAGATGCGAGCGGGAGGGCCTTAGATACGCAGTATTTT. This chain uses TRBV4-2 with TRBJ2-3; 10 positions match TRBD2. CDR3 length: 17 amino acids. The V and J ends lost 0 bases and 5 bases, in that order; junction bases with no gene match: 8. The germline gives CDR1 LGHNA, CDR2 YNFKEQ.

V and J are TRBV11-3 and TRBJ2-5; 13 positions agree with TRBD2. Germline V lookup: CDR1 SGHNT, CDR2 YENEEA. The CDR3 sequence is 15 residues long. V shed 5 bases and J 3 bases; nucleotides not matched to a gene: 3. This CDR3 reads CASSAGLAGKETQYF. The CDR3 bases are TGTGCCAGCAGCGCGGGACTAGCGGGGAAAGAGACCCAGTACTTC.

The rearrangement uses TRBV19 and TRBJ2-1; tentatively, D is TRBD2 (6 bases). Germline-derived CDR1 and CDR2 are LNHDA and SQIVND (reference sequence). Trimming shortened V by 3 bases and J by 3 bases, and 15 bases separated the two germline ends. The CDR3 sequence is 16 residues long. DNA of the CDR3: TGTGCCAGTAGTATCGGGTCGGGAGCATTCTACAATGAGCAGTTCTTC. Protein sequence: CASSIGSGAFYNEQFF.

CDR3 DNA sequence: TGTGCCAGTAGAGGGGGACAGCTGTCGCAAGAGACCCAGTACTTC. It codes for CASRGGQLSQETQYF. The chain carries TRBV19 and TRBJ2-5, with 7 bases lining up with TRBD1. The V segment lost 6 bases and the J segment 2 bases; nucleotides outside the gene matches: 9. The CDR3 spans 15 residues. Looked up from germline, CDR1 is LNHDA and CDR2 is SQIVND (reference sequence).

Only one count was recorded for this clone. The chain combines TRBV6-2 or TRBV6-3 with TRBJ1-5, with D hard to call. This CDR3 is built from 14 residues. V was pared by 5 bases and J by 11 bases, with 19 bases between. Germline-derived CDR1 and CDR2 are MNHEY and SVGEGT. The CDR3 DNA is TGTGCCAGCAGTACCGAAGTTCGGGGTGGGTCCCAGCATTTT. Protein: CASSTEVRGGSQHF.

V usage is TRBV19 and J usage is TRBJ2-3, with D perhaps TRBD2 (5 bases). CDR1 LNHDA and CDR2 SQIVND come from the germline V gene (reference sequence). The V end was cut by 4 bases, the J end by 6 bases, with 11 bases between. CDR3 length: 13 residues. For the CDR3, the DNA is TGTGCCAGTAGTAGTGGGAGCAGGGATACGCAGTATTTT. It specifies CASSSGSRDTQYF. Supplemented by reference TRBV19 and TRBJ2-3, the full variable domain reads DGGITQSPKYLFRKEGQNVTLSCEQNLNHDAMYWYRQDPGQGLRLIYYSQIVNDFQKGDIAEGYSVSREKKESFPLTVTSAQKNPTAFYLCASSSGSRDTQYFGPGTRLTVL.

The rearrangement uses TRBV7-8 and TRBJ1-1; D is undetermined. This CDR3 contains 16 residues. Per the germline V gene, CDR1 is SGHVS and CDR2 is FQNEAQ. V lost 5 bases to trimming and J lost 2 bases, with 18 bases between them. CDR3 loop: CASSQRSGRINTEAFF. CDR3 DNA: TGTGCCAGCAGCCAACGCAGTGGCAGGATTAACACTGAAGCTTTCTTT.

The J gene is TRBJ2-1, the V gene TRBV9, with a weak D call TRBD2 (6 bases). V was clipped by 4 bases and J by 2 bases, with 16 bases between them. Germline-derived CDR1 and CDR2 are SGDLS and YYNGEE. CDR3 length: 16 amino acids. This CDR3 is CASSPRTTYTYNEQFF. In DNA, the CDR3 is TGTGCCAGCAGCCCGAGGACTACCTACACCTACAATGAGCAGTTCTTC. Drawing the rest from reference TRBV9 and TRBJ2-1, the complete variable domain is DSGVTQTPKHLITATGQRVTLRCSPRSGDLSVYWYQQSLDQGLQFLIQYYNGEERAKGNILERFSAQQFPDLHSELNLSSLELGDSALYFCASSPRTTYTYNEQFFGPGTRLTVL.

This chain connects TRBV19 to TRBJ2-7; D might be TRBD2 (6 bases). This CDR3 comprises 15 residues. Germline V gene sequence: CDR1 LNHDA, CDR2 SQIVND (reference sequence). V dropped 3 bases and J dropped 4 bases, with 16 bases sitting between them. CDR3 sequence reads: CASSMVSWRAYEQYF. Here the CDR3 DNA reads TGTGCCAGTAGTATGGTCTCGTGGAGGGCATACGAGCAGTACTTC.

The gene calls are TRBV19 and TRBJ1-1; 8 bases match TRBD1. CDR3 size: 14 residues. The V gene's germline CDR1 is LNHDA and CDR2 SQIVND (reference sequence). The trim removed 7 bases at V and 6 bases at J, leaving 10 bases unmatched. DNA of the CDR3: TGTGCCAGTAAGGAGACAGGGGTATTATCTGAAGCTTTCTTT. Protein: CASKETGVLSEAFF.

This chain links TRBV27 with TRBJ1-5, with TRBD1 identical over 8 bases. Germline CDR1 is MNHEY and CDR2 is SMNVEV (reference sequence). This CDR3 spans 14 amino acids. The junction had 4 bases not matched to a gene; V was cut back by 5 bases and J by 4 bases. In nucleotides, the CDR3 is TGTGCCAGCAGTGTACAGGGGGTGAATCAGCCCCAGCATTTT. It translates to CASSVQGVNQPQHF.

This clone was counted between two and nine times. V is TRBV5-6 and J is TRBJ1-5, with D possibly being TRBD1 (6 bases). Germline assignment: CDR1 SGHDT and CDR2 YYEEEE. The CDR3 runs to 14 residues. Trimming pared 1 base from V and 1 base from J, leaving 6 bases between. Written as DNA, the CDR3 is TGTGCCAGCAGCTTGACAGGGAGCAATCAGCCCCAGCATTTT. As protein: CASSLTGSNQPQHF.

The V call is TRBV30, the J call TRBJ1-6, with a weak D call TRBD1 (6 bases). Germline V gene lookup returns CDR1 GTSNPN and CDR2 SVGIG (reference sequence). Trimming left V 1 base short and J 7 bases short, with 11 bases between. This CDR3 is built from 14 residues. This chain's CDR3 is CAWSAKGGNSPLHF. The CDR3 coding sequence is TGTGCCTGGAGTGCCAAGGGGGGGAATTCACCCCTCCACTTT.

The rearrangement links TRBV7-6 to TRBJ1-3; perhaps TRBD1 as D (6 bases). This CDR3 is built from 15 residues. V was clipped by 5 bases and J by 0 bases, with 11 bases between them. The V gene's germline CDR1 is SGHVS and CDR2 FNYEAQ. The CDR3 region has the DNA TGTGCCAGCAGCCGACGGACAGCCTCTGGAAACACCATATATTTT. It translates to CASSRRTASGNTIYF.

The J gene is TRBJ2-1, the V gene TRBV9; 7 bases align to TRBD2. Germline V gene lookup returns CDR1 SGDLS and CDR2 YYNGEE. The CDR3 covers 14 residues. The V and J ends lost 2 bases and 6 bases, in that order; junction bases with no gene match: 5. DNA of the CDR3: TGTGCCAGCAGCGTCCGACCGGGAGGCAATGAGCAGTTCTTC. Translation gives CASSVRPGGNEQFF.

V and J are TRBV7-8 and TRBJ1-1; no clear D. Germline CDR1 reads SGHVS; CDR2 reads FQNEAQ. This CDR3 region has 16 residues. The V end lost 7 bases, the J end lost 2 bases, and 20 bases lay between the germline ends. In DNA form, the CDR3 reads TGTGCCAGCATCCCCTCGCGGGTCACCCTTAACACTGAAGCTTTCTTT. Its translation: CASIPSRVTLNTEAFF. The whole variable domain, filled in from reference TRBV7-8 and TRBJ1-1, reads GAGVSQSPRYKVAKRGQDVALRCDPISGHVSLFWYQQALGQGPEFLTYFQNEAQLDKSGLPSDRFFAERPEGSVSTLKIQRTQQEDSAVYLCASIPSRVTLNTEAFFGQGTRLTVV.

This clone was detected a few times. CDR3 sequence: CASSQSASRGIGGGYTF. The CDR3 DNA reads as TGCGCCAGCAGCCAATCCGCAAGCAGGGGGATCGGGGGTGGCTACACCTTC. The chain joins TRBV4-3 to TRBJ1-2, with 7 bases identical to TRBD1. V lost 2 bases and J lost 7; bases outside the gene matches: 16. There are 17 residues in the CDR3. CDR1 and CDR2 from the germline V gene are LGHNA and YSLEER.

The chain uses TRBV2 and TRBJ1-4; 7 bases agree with TRBD1. Per the germline V gene, CDR1 is SNHLY and CDR2 is FYNNEI. The CDR3 runs to 14 residues. V was pared by 7 bases and J by 5 bases, with 7 bases of the junction left unmatched. The CDR3 DNA sequence: TGTGCCAGCACCTCGGGACAGTTAAATGAAAAACTGTTTTTT. It is translated as CASTSGQLNEKLFF.

The V and J genes are TRBV7-9 and TRBJ2-5; tentatively, D is TRBD1 (6 bases). Germline values: CDR1 SEHNR, CDR2 FQNEAQ (reference sequence). The CDR3 is 14 residues long. The V and J ends lost 0 bases and 4 bases respectively, with 9 bases between them. The CDR3 reads CASSLAWGRETQYF. The CDR3 DNA follows: TGTGCCAGCAGCTTAGCCTGGGGGCGAGAGACCCAGTACTTC. Complete variable domain (other parts from reference TRBV7-9 and TRBJ2-5): DTGVSQNPRHKITKRGQNVTFRCDPISEHNRLYWYRQTLGQGPEFLTYFQNEAQLEKSRLLSDRFSAERPKGSFSTLEIQRTEQGDSAMYLCASSLAWGRETQYFGPGTRLLVL.

This chain links TRBV18 with TRBJ1-6, with 8 positions matching TRBD1. Germline trimming cut 2 bases from V and 5 bases from J; bases unmatched to any gene: 2. The CDR3 has 15 amino acids. Germline V gene lookup returns CDR1 KGHSH and CDR2 LQKENI. CDR3 DNA: TGTGCCAGCTCACCAACACAGGGGGATAATTCACCCCTCCACTTT. It specifies CASSPTQGDNSPLHF.

The chain links TRBV6-5 to TRBJ1-2; 7 nucleotides line up with TRBD1. The CDR3 extends over 14 amino acids. Trimming took 5 bases from V and 6 from J; bases not matched to a gene: 9. Germline CDR1 and CDR2: MNHEY and SVGAGI. The CDR3 sequence: CASSHNRGRDGYTF. The DNA of the CDR3 is TGTGCCAGCAGTCATAACAGGGGTCGGGATGGCTACACCTTC.

This chain connects TRBV4-2 to TRBJ1-1; 7 bases fit TRBD1. The V gene end was trimmed by 6 bases and the J gene end by 0 bases; junction bases not matched to a gene: 10. Germline V gene lookup returns CDR1 LGHNA and CDR2 YNFKEQ. This CDR3 contains 16 residues. The CDR3: CASSSGTVDVNTEAFF. Written as DNA, the CDR3 is TGTGCCAGCAGTTCCGGGACAGTCGACGTGAACACTGAAGCTTTCTTT.